This entry describes one T cell receptor (beta chain). This sample is part of a study of blood T cell repertoires in COVID-19. At the level of the study: Sample material is recorded as cDNA or gDNA derived from T cells, B-cell-depleted T cells, or PBMCs.

CDR1 LGHDT and CDR2 YNNKEL come from the germline V gene (reference sequence). The ends lost 1 base at V and 5 bases at J; junction bases unmatched: 10. The CDR3 consists of 16 residues. In the authors' methods: Using reference gene primer amplification, nucleated cell counts were estimated. Generated by immunoSEQ multiplex PCR, the TCRdb table keeps only in-frame clones and is missing some. The DNA gave D and trimming, while V, J and clone size come from that table. The data contain about 39,000 clones, roughly 85% of them singletons. Sample: peripheral blood. The V gene is TRBV3-1 (or the pseudogene TRBV3-2), the J gene TRBJ2-5, with 7 bases fitting TRBD2. This sequence originates from a human donor in a cohort sampled during active COVID-19. The CDR3 DNA sequence: TGTGCCAGCAGCCAAGGGCTAGCGGATTCTTGGGAGACCCAGTACTTC. It encodes CASSQGLADSWETQYF.